What follows are 28 T cell receptor beta chains derived from one specimen sequenced in a study of T-cell reconstitution after alpha-beta-depleted transplantation in children. For TCRbeta, the library was prepared with unique molecular identifiers. TCRdb analysed the PCR reads with MiXCR anew, one entry per CDR3 protein. Here the sample spans fewer than 150,000 distinct CDR3 sequences, roughly 10% being singletons. This specimen was PBMCs, mostly from graft donor cells, taken 180 days after TCRalphabeta/CD19-depleted stem cell transplant. These receptors were taken from a girl younger than two who had a stem cell transplant for combined immunodeficiency, so the T cells may come from the graft donor.

The genes are TRBV6-6 and TRBJ1-3; D gene unclear. CDR1 and CDR2 from the germline V gene are MNHNY and SVGAGI (reference sequence). V gave up 0 bases and J gave up 4 bases, with 4 bases separating them. The CDR3 runs to 13 residues. CDR3 loop: CASSYSTGNTIYF. CDR3 in DNA: TGTGCCAGCAGTTACTCGACGGGAAACACCATATATTTT.

The chain uses TRBV10-3 and TRBJ2-7; perhaps TRBD2 as D (6 bases). CDR3 length: 14 residues. The V and J ends lost 6 bases and 2 bases respectively, with 14 bases between them. Germline CDR1 ENHRY, CDR2 SYGVKD. CDR3 DNA: TGTGCCATCAGATCGGGAGCGGGTACCTACGAGCAGTACTTC. Its translation: CAIRSGAGTYEQYF.

This clonotype has a handful of counts. The genes are TRBV12-3 or TRBV12-4 and TRBJ1-2; 7 bases map to TRBD1. The CDR3 runs to 15 residues. J was trimmed by 3 bases and V by 1 base; bases with no gene match: 5. The CDR3 loop is CASSLEGARDYGYTF. Here the CDR3 DNA reads TGTGCCAGCAGTTTAGAGGGGGCGCGGGACTATGGCTACACCTTC.

This clonotype was observed many times. J is TRBJ2-3 and V is TRBV7-2, with D tentatively TRBD2 (5 bases). The CDR3 has 14 residues. Trimming removed 2 bases at V and 1 base at J, with 7 bases between. Germline V gene data show CDR1 as SGHTA and CDR2 as FQGNSA. In DNA, the CDR3 is TGTGCCAGCAGCTTACGAGGGCGCACAGATACGCAGTATTTT. Protein: CASSLRGRTDTQYF.

This clonotype was recorded a few times. This chain links TRBV12-3 or TRBV12-4 with TRBJ2-1, with D possibly matching TRBD2 (6 bases). Trimming took 2 bases from V and 1 from J, leaving 12 bases between them. The CDR3 has 16 residues. The CDR3 coding sequence is TGTGCCAGCAGTTTATTATGGGGGGTTTCCTACAATGAGCAGTTCTTC. Protein sequence: CASSLLWGVSYNEQFF.

The chain is built from TRBV5-1 and TRBJ2-7, with D maybe TRBD2 (6 bases). V gave up 0 bases and J gave up 3 bases, with 13 bases separating them. There are 15 residues in the CDR3. CDR1 is SGHRS and CDR2 is YFSETQ in the germline V gene. This chain's CDR3 is CASSLEEGRVYEQYF. In DNA form, the CDR3 reads TGCGCCAGCAGCTTGGAGGAGGGCAGGGTCTACGAGCAGTACTTC.

This clonotype was recorded many times. This sequence joins TRBV12-3 or TRBV12-4 and TRBJ2-7, with D unclear. This CDR3 is 13 amino acids long. Trimming removed 3 bases at V and 2 bases at J, with 8 bases between. The CDR3 DNA follows: TGTGCCAGCAGTTTTGGTCAGCCCTACGAGCAGTACTTC. This encodes CASSFGQPYEQYF.

This clonotype was seen many times. The chain is built from TRBV7-3 and TRBJ2-1; tentatively, D is TRBD1 or TRBD2 (6 bases each). Germline V CDR1 and CDR2: SGHTA, FQGTGA. The CDR3 sequence is 13 residues long. Trimming stripped 4 bases from V and 9 bases from J, with 13 bases between. This chain's CDR3 is CASSSGASSEQFF. CDR3 DNA: TGTGCCAGCAGCTCGGGGGCTAGTTCTGAGCAGTTCTTC.

V usage is TRBV5-1 and J usage is TRBJ2-5, with no clear D. Per germline, CDR1 SGHRS and CDR2 YFSETQ. The CDR3 covers 15 residues. V lost 0 bases and J 0 bases, leaving 9 bases between the germline ends. The CDR3 nucleotides read TGCGCCAGCAGCTTGGCCAGCAGCAACCAAGAGACCCAGTACTTC. Its translation: CASSLASSNQETQYF.

The V gene is TRBV10-3, the J gene TRBJ2-1, with D uncertain. CDR3 length: 11 residues. Germline values: CDR1 ENHRY, CDR2 SYGVKD. V shed 0 bases and J shed 8 bases, with 2 bases lying between them. In DNA form, the CDR3 reads TGTGCCATCAGTGAGTCGGATGAGCAGTTCTTC. The encoded protein is CAISESDEQFF.

The genes are TRBV12-3 or TRBV12-4 and TRBJ2-2; possible D gene TRBD2, 6 bases. The CDR3 consists of 14 residues. V gave up 8 bases and J gave up 13 bases, with 23 bases separating them. Here the CDR3 DNA reads TGTGCCAGCTTCTCCGGGCGGGGCTCCTTACCGCTGTTTTTT. Protein sequence: CASFSGRGSLPLFF.

This clonotype has just a few counts. The rearrangement links TRBV27 to TRBJ2-7, with 9 bases fitting TRBD2. The CDR3 sequence is 14 residues long. V was clipped by 6 bases and J by 2 bases; unmatched bases: 5. Germline assignment: CDR1 MNHEY and CDR2 SMNVEV (reference sequence). The CDR3 coding sequence is TGTGCCAGCAGCCCCCGCGGGAGGGCCTACGAGCAGTACTTC. Encoded protein: CASSPRGRAYEQYF.

This clonotype occurred a few times. The gene calls are TRBV3-1 and TRBJ2-5; tentatively, D is TRBD2 (6 bases). Deletions cut 2 bases from V and 2 bases from J, with 18 bases between. The CDR3 totals 17 residues. CDR1 and CDR2 from the germline V gene are LGHDT and YNNKEL (reference sequence). CDR3 protein: CASSQFSLRGKQETQYF. DNA of the CDR3: TGTGCCAGCAGCCAATTTTCCCTGCGGGGAAAACAAGAGACCCAGTACTTC.

This chain joins TRBV5-6 and TRBJ2-4; 7 positions match TRBD2. The CDR3 is 16 residues long. From germline, CDR1 is SGHDT and CDR2 YYEEEE. J lost 8 bases, V lost 4 bases, and 15 bases had no gene match. The CDR3 sequence: CASSQPGTPAGYIQYF. In nucleotides, the CDR3 is TGTGCCAGCAGCCAGCCCGGGACCCCAGCGGGGTACATTCAGTACTTC. Supplemented by reference TRBV5-6 and TRBJ2-4, the full variable domain reads DAGVTQSPTHLIKTRGQQVTLRCSPKSGHDTVSWYQQALGQGPQFIFQYYEEEERQRGNFPDRFSGHQFPNYSSELNVNALLLGDSALYLCASSQPGTPAGYIQYFGAGTRLSVL.

The rearrangement joins TRBV4-3 to TRBJ2-1; 10 bases map to TRBD2. The CDR3 extends over 17 amino acids. Germline loops: CDR1 LGHNA, CDR2 YSLEER. Trimming at V came to 4 bases and at J to 0 bases, leaving 6 bases not matched to a gene. CDR3 coding DNA: TGCGCCAGCAGCCCTACGGAGCGGGAGGGCTCCTACAATGAGCAGTTCTTC. It yields the protein CASSPTEREGSYNEQFF.

This clonotype turned up a few times. The chain uses TRBV24-1 and TRBJ2-5, with D perhaps TRBD2 (5 bases). Germline V gene sequence: CDR1 KGHDR, CDR2 SFDVKD. The CDR3 is 13 residues long. V lost 7 bases, J lost 4 bases, and 12 bases lay in between. The CDR3 sequence is CATSAPGLETQYF. The CDR3, as DNA: TGTGCCACCAGCGCTCCGGGGTTAGAGACCCAGTACTTC.

This clonotype was seen only a few times. The chain joins TRBV13 to TRBJ1-3; 7 bases align to TRBD1. The germline V gene has CDR1 PRHDT and CDR2 FYEKMQ (reference sequence). The J segment lost 0 bases and the V segment lost 6 bases, leaving 5 bases of the junction unmatched. This CDR3 has 15 residues. Here the CDR3 reads CASRRDSYSGNTIYF. CDR3 DNA: TGTGCCAGCAGACGGGACAGCTACTCTGGAAACACCATATATTTT.

The chain couples TRBV12-3 or TRBV12-4 to TRBJ1-6; D uncertain. CDR3 length: 15 amino acids. Between the trimmed V and J ends, which lost 3 bases and 0 bases, there was a span of 6 bases. DNA of the CDR3: TGTGCCAGCAGTTTTTCTGGCTCCTATAATTCACCCCTCCACTTT. As protein: CASSFSGSYNSPLHF.

The rearrangement joins TRBV20-1 to TRBJ1-5; maybe TRBD1 (5 bases). V gave up 4 bases and J gave up 4 bases, with 8 bases separating them. The germline V gene encodes CDR1 DFQATT and CDR2 SNEGSKA (reference sequence). This CDR3 has 12 amino acids. DNA for the CDR3: TGCAGTGCTATAGGGGTGAATCAGCCCCAGCATTTT. Its protein product is CSAIGVNQPQHF.

A few counts support this clonotype. This chain links TRBV29-1 with TRBJ2-5; D gene uncertain. This CDR3 region has 12 residues. Looked up from germline, CDR1 is SQVTM and CDR2 is ANQGSEA. The V end lost 7 bases, the J end lost 5 bases, and 14 bases lay between the germline ends. The CDR3 is CSALWQQETQYF. The CDR3 DNA sequence: TGCAGCGCCCTATGGCAGCAGGAGACCCAGTACTTC.

This sequence joins TRBV7-9 and TRBJ2-1, with 7 bases that match TRBD1. The CDR3 is made up of 15 amino acids. Trimming at V came to 1 base and at J to 4 bases, leaving 4 bases not matched to a gene. The germline CDR1 and CDR2 sequences are SEHNR and FQNEAQ (reference sequence). This CDR3 is CASSLGARGYNEQFF. DNA of the CDR3: TGTGCCAGCAGCTTAGGGGCCAGGGGGTACAATGAGCAGTTCTTC. Combining the CDR3 with reference TRBV7-9 and TRBJ2-1 gives the whole variable domain DTGVSQNPRHKITKRGQNVTFRCDPISEHNRLYWYRQTLGQGPEFLTYFQNEAQLEKSRLLSDRFSAERPKGSFSTLEIQRTEQGDSAMYLCASSLGARGYNEQFFGPGTRLTVL.

This clonotype was observed a handful of times. The chain's CDR3 is CSVGEGAGYGYTF. The CDR3 DNA reads as TGCAGCGTTGGGGAGGGGGCAGGCTATGGCTACACCTTC. The V and J genes are TRBV29-1 and TRBJ1-2; 7 bases are a match to TRBD1. The germline CDR1 and CDR2 sequences are SQVTM and ANQGSEA. Trimming at V came to 4 bases and at J to 4 bases, leaving 6 bases not matched to a gene. The CDR3 extends over 13 amino acids.

This clonotype came up a few times. The chain links TRBV24-1 to TRBJ2-2; 8 nucleotides align to TRBD2. CDR1 is KGHDR and CDR2 is SFDVKD in the germline V gene. After removal of 1 base from V and 4 bases from J, the junction contained 4 bases not matched to a gene. The CDR3 consists of 16 residues. Here the CDR3 DNA reads TGTGCCACCAGTGATTTCAGCGGGGGAGGCACCGGGGAGCTGTTTTTT. As protein: CATSDFSGGGTGELFF.

The chain joins TRBV28 to TRBJ2-3; 9 nucleotides agree with TRBD2. This CDR3 has 19 residues. V dropped 3 bases and J dropped 0; count of bases not matched to a gene: 13. Germline CDR1 is MDHEN and CDR2 is SYDVKM. CDR3 nucleotide sequence: TGTGCCAGCAGTTTCCAACTAGGGCTAGCGGGGCCTAGCACAGATACGCAGTATTTT. This codes for CASSFQLGLAGPSTDTQYF.

This clonotype showed up many times. The V gene is TRBV20-1, the J gene TRBJ2-7; D call uncertain. The CDR3 covers 11 residues. Germline CDR1 reads DFQATT; CDR2 reads SNEGSKA (reference sequence). V gave up 3 bases and J gave up 1 base, with 4 bases separating them. The CDR3 DNA reads TGCAGTGCTAGGGATTCCTACGAGCAGTACTTC. Translated, it gives CSARDSYEQYF.

This clonotype has just a few counts. This chain connects TRBV20-1 to TRBJ1-2; TRBD1 agrees at 7 bases. The CDR3 has 12 amino acids. Germline loops: CDR1 DFQATT, CDR2 SNEGSKA (reference sequence). The V and J ends lost 1 base and 4 bases, in that order; junction bases with no gene match: 0. The CDR3 nucleotides read TGCAGTGCTAGAGGACAGGGCTATGGCTACACCTTC. Protein: CSARGQGYGYTF.

There are a few counts of this clonotype. This rearrangement joins TRBV27 to TRBJ2-3, with D possibly being TRBD1 (6 bases). CDR1 MNHEY and CDR2 SMNVEV come from the germline V gene (reference sequence). Trimming took 5 bases from V and 4 from J, leaving 13 bases between them. CDR3 size: 14 residues. Here the CDR3 DNA reads TGTGCCAGCAGTCCCGGGACACGGCCAGATACGCAGTATTTT. Its protein product is CASSPGTRPDTQYF.

This clonotype was observed a handful of times. The chain joins TRBV28 to TRBJ2-7, with a tentative D call TRBD2 (6 bases). This CDR3 spans 15 amino acids. From germline, CDR1 is MDHEN and CDR2 SYDVKM. The V and J ends lost 7 bases and 2 bases respectively, with 18 bases between them. The DNA of the CDR3 is TGTGCCAGCAAAGGAGGGTCGAGGGGACCCTACGAGCAGTACTTC. As protein: CASKGGSRGPYEQYF. Full variable domain (outside the CDR3, taken from reference TRBV28 and TRBJ2-7): DVKVTQSSRYLVKRTGEKVFLECVQDMDHENMFWYRQDPGLGLRLIYFSYDVKMKEKGDIPEGYSVSREKKERFSLILESASTNQTSMYLCASKGGSRGPYEQYFGPGTRLTVT.